This record concerns one T cell receptor beta chain sequence. Its antigen is unknown. Next came a second PCR, run for about 6 to 11 cycles, which used a sample-barcoded 5' primer along with a J-beta primer mix. TCRdb called the 5' RACE reads again in MiXCR, with one record for every CDR3 protein. The sample has approximately 350,000 distinct CDR3 sequences, approximately 47% seen once. The sample originates from a study of blood T cells in healthy people across ages. Regarding the study as a whole: Age showed a roughly linear inverse relationship with TCR beta diversity per million T cells.

The CDR3 totals 11 residues. V lost 8 bases to trimming and J lost 5 bases, with 10 bases between them. The germline V gene encodes CDR1 ENHRY and CDR2 SYGVKD. The sequence was obtained from a man in his 60s in good health. This chain uses TRBV10-3 with TRBJ2-7; tentative D call: TRBD2 (5 bases). Sequenced: blood. CDR3 protein: CAIASPDEQYF. Written as DNA, the CDR3 is TGTGCCATCGCTAGCCCCGACGAGCAGTACTTC.